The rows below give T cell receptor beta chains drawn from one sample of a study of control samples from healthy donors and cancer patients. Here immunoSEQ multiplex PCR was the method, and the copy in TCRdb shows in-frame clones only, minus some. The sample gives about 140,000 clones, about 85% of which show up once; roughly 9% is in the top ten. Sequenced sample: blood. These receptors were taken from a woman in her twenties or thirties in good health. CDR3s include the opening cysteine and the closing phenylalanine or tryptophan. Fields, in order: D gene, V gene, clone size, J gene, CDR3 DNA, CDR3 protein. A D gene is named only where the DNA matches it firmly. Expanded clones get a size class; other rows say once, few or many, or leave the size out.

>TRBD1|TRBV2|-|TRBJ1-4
TGTGCCAGCAGTGACCCCTCGGGACAGGGGGTAGAAAAACTGTTTTTT
CASSDPSGQGVEKLFF
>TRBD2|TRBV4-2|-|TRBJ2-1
TGTGCCAGCAGCCAATATACCGGGACTAGCGTAGAGCAGTTCTTC
CASSQYTGTSVEQFF
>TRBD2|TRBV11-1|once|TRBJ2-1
TGTGCCAGCAGCCTGCGGGAGCGGTCCTACAATGAGCAGTTCTTC
CASSLRERSYNEQFF
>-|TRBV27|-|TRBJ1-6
TGTGCCAGCAGTGCTGCCAGGGATGGCTCACCCCTCCACTTT
CASSAARDGSPLHF
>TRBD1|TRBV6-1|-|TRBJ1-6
TGTGCCAGCAGTGAACAGGGGGCTAACTCACCCCTCCACTTT
CASSEQGANSPLHF
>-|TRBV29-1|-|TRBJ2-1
TGCAGCGTTGAAGGTATACCCACGGGCGATGAGCAGTTCTTC
CSVEGIPTGDEQFF
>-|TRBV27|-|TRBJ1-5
TGTGCCAGCAGTTTTAGTCCCGGGGGCAATCAGCCCCAGCATTTT
CASSFSPGGNQPQHF
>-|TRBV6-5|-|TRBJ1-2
TGTGCCAGCAGTTACTCATCCCCGGGAACGTATGGCTACACCTTC
CASSYSSPGTYGYTF
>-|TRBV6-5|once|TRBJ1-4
TGTGCCAGCAGGCCTCTCTCGGGCGAAAAACTGTTTTTT
CASRPLSGEKLFF
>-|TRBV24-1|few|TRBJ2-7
TGTGCCACCAGAGAAAGCGGCGGGACCTACGAGCAGTACTTC
CATRESGGTYEQYF
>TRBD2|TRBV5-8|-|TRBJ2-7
TGTGCCAGCAGCTTCGGACTAGCAGTATACGAGCAGTACTTC
CASSFGLAVYEQYF
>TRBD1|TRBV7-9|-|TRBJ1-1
TGTGCCAGCAGCTTAGAGAGGACAGGGAGCACTGAAGCTTTCTTT
CASSLERTGSTEAFF
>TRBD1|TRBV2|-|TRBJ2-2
TGTGCCAGCAAGGGAGCGACAGGGGAGGCCGGGGAGCTGTTTTTT
CASKGATGEAGELFF
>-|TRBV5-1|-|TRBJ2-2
TGCGCCAGCAGTCCATATAAGGCCGGGGAGCTGTTTTTT
CASSPYKAGELFF
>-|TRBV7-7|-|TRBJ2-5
TGTGCTAGCAGCATGGGACCCTCGGAGACCCAGTACTTC
CASSMGPSETQYF
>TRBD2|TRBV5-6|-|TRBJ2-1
TGTGCCAGCCAAAATTGGGAGGGTAGGCACAATGAGCAGTTCTTC
CASQNWEGRHNEQFF
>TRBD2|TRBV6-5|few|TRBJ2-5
TGTGCCAGTCTTGGACTAGCGGGGGTACAAGAGACCCAGTACTTC
CASLGLAGVQETQYF
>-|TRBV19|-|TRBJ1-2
TGTGCCAGTAGTATAGGAACAGGTGCGGGCTATGGCTACACCTTC
CASSIGTGAGYGYTF
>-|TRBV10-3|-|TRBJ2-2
TGTGCCATCAGTGAGGACTCCACCGGGGAGCTGTTTTTT
CAISEDSTGELFF
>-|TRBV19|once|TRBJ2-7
TGTGCCAGTAAGGACGGTGGTCCGGCCTACGAGCAGTACTTC
CASKDGGPAYEQYF
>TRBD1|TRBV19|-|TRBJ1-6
TGTGCCAGTACTGTACAGGGGGCGCGGAATTCACCCCTCCACTTT
CASTVQGARNSPLHF
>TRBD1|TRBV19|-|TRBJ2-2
TGTGCCAGTAGGGTCGGGACAGGGGCTCCCGTGAAGCTGTTTTTT
CASRVGTGAPVKLFF
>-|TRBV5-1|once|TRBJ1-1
TGCGCCAGCAGCGTGACGAGGGACACTGAAGCTTTCTTT
CASSVTRDTEAFF
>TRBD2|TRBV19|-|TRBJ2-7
TGTGCCAGTAGTGAGACTAGCGGGATGGGGGAGCAGTACTTC
CASSETSGMGEQYF
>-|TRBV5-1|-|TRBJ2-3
TGCGCCACCTCCGCTAGCACAGATACGCAGTATTTT
CATSASTDTQYF
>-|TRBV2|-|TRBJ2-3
TGTGCCAGCAGTGTAACGGGGGGCACAGATACGCAGTATTTT
CASSVTGGTDTQYF
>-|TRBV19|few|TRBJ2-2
TGTGCCAGTAGTATCGGGGGATTGAACACCGGGGAGCTGTTTTTT
CASSIGGLNTGELFF
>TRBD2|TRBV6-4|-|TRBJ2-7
TGTGCCAGCAGAGGACAGGGGACACTAGCGGGAGTGTCCTACGAGCAGTACTTC
CASRGQGTLAGVSYEQYF
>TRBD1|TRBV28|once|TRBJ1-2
TGTGCCAGCAGTCTACCGGCAGGGGGCTATGGCTACACCTTC
CASSLPAGGYGYTF
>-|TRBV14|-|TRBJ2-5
TGTGCCAGCAGCCAAGACAGCCCCCAAGAGACCCAGTACTTC
CASSQDSPQETQYF
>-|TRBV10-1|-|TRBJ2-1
TGCGCCAGCAGTGGACCGGACGGCAATGAGCAGTTCTTC
CASSGPDGNEQFF
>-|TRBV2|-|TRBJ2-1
TGTGCCAGCAGTGAAGCCAAAGCGGGCAATGAGCAGTTCTTC
CASSEAKAGNEQFF
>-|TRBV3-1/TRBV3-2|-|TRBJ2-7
TGTGCCAGCAGCCGCCTGGTTAACGGGGAGCAGTACTTC
CASSRLVNGEQYF
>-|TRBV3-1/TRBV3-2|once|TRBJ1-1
TGTGCCAGCAGCCAAGCCGGACACCTTGCCCGTGAAGCTTTCTTT
CASSQAGHLAREAFF
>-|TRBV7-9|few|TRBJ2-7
TGTGCCAGCGGTGTCCACTACGAGCAGTACTTC
CASGVHYEQYF
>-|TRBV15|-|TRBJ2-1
TGTGCCACCAGCAGAAACAATGAGCAGTTCTTC
CATSRNNEQFF
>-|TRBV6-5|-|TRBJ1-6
TGTGCCAGCAGTTACTCCGGGTCACCCCTCCACTTT
CASSYSGSPLHF
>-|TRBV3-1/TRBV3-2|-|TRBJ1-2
TGTGCCAGCAGCCAACCGGGGTATTATGGCTACACCTTC
CASSQPGYYGYTF
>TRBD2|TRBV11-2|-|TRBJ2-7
TGTGCCAGCAGCCCCGGGGCTAGCGGCTCCTACGAGCAGTACTTC
CASSPGASGSYEQYF
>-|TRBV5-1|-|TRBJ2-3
TGCGCCAGCAGCCAAAACGCAGGGAGCACAGATACGCAGTATTTT
CASSQNAGSTDTQYF
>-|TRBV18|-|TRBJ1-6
TGTGCCAGCTCACCAAGAAATTCACCCCTCCACTTT
CASSPRNSPLHF
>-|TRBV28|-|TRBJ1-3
TGTGCCAGCAGTTTATCTTATACTGGAAACACCATATATTTT
CASSLSYTGNTIYF
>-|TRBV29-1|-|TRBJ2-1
TGCAGCGTTGAAGATCGTTACAATGAGCAGTTCTTC
CSVEDRYNEQFF
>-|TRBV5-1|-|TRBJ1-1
TGCGCCAGCAGCTTGGTGGGACACCAGAACACTGAAGCTTTCTTT
CASSLVGHQNTEAFF
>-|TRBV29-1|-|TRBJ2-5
TGCAGCGTTGACGTGCGCGCAGGGAGAGAGACCCAGTACTTC
CSVDVRAGRETQYF
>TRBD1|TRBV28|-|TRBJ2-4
TGTGCCAGCAGGCTAACCGGGACAGGGGGGAAAAACATTCAGTACTTC
CASRLTGTGGKNIQYF
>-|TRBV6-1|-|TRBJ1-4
TGTGCCAGCAGTGACTTGATGATGACCTGGACTAATGAAAAACTGTTTTTT
CASSDLMMTWTNEKLFF
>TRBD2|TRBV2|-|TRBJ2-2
TGTGCCAGCAGTGAACTAGCGGGATACACCGGGGAGCTGTTTTTT
CASSELAGYTGELFF
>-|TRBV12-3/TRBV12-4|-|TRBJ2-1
TGTGCCAGCAGTTTAGAGGGAGGCAATGAGCAGTTCTTC
CASSLEGGNEQFF
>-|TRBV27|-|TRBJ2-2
TGTGCCAGCAGTCCAATTACCGGGGAGCTGTTTTTT
CASSPITGELFF
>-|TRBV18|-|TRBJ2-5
TGTGCCAGCTCACAGTACCAAGAGACCCAGTACTTC
CASSQYQETQYF
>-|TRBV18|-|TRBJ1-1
TGTGCCAGCTCCGACCAAGGCTCGGCTAAAGCTGAAGCTTTCTTT
CASSDQGSAKAEAFF
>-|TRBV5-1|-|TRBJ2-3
TGCGCCAGCAGCTTGGCTAGTGGGGCAGATACGCAGTATTTT
CASSLASGADTQYF
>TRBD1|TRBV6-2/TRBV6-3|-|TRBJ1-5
TGTGCCAGCAGTTGGACAGGGGGCAATCAGCCCCAGCATTTT
CASSWTGGNQPQHF
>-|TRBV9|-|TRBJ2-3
TGTGCCAGCAGCGTCCGGGACGGGGGCGTTAGCACAGATACGCAGTATTTT
CASSVRDGGVSTDTQYF
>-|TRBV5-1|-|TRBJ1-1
TGCGCCAGCAGCTTGGTTCTTGAGGGCACTGAAGCTTTCTTT
CASSLVLEGTEAFF
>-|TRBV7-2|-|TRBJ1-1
TGTGCCAGCAGCTGGACCCCTGAGAGCACTGAAGCTTTCTTT
CASSWTPESTEAFF